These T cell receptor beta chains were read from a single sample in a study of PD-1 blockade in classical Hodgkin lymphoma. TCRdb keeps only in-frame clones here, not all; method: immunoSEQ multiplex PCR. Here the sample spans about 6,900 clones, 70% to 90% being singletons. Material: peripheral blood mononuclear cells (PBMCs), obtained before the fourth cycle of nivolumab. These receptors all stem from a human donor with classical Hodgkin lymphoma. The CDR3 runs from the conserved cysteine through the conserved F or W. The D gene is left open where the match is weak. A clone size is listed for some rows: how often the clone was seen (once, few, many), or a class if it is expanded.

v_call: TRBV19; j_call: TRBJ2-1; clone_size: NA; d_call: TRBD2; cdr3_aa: CASSIAHRGRSGEQFF; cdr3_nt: TGTGCCAGTAGTATAGCTCACCGCGGGAGAAGTGGTGAGCAGTTCTTC
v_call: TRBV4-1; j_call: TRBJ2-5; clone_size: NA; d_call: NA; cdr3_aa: CASSQGNGPVETQYF; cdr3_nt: TGCGCCAGCAGCCAAGGGAACGGTCCGGTGGAGACCCAGTACTTC
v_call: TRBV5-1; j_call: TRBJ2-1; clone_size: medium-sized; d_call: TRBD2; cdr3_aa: CASSSGLAGGPTTYNEQFF; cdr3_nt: TGCGCCAGCAGCTCGGGACTAGCGGGAGGGCCAACGACATACAATGAGCAGTTCTTC
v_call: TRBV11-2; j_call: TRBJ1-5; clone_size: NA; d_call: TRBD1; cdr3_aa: CASSAQGVGQPQHF; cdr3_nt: TGTGCCAGCAGCGCACAGGGGGTGGGTCAGCCCCAGCATTTT
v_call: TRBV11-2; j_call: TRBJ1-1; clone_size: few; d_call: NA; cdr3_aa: CASSLGSTDYWGAFF; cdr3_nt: TGTGCCAGCAGCTTAGGATCGACGGATTACTGGGGGGCTTTCTTT
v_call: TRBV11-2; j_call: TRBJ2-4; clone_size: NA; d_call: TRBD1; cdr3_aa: CASSTYRGRAKNIQYF; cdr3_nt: TGTGCCAGCAGCACCTACAGGGGGCGTGCCAAAAACATTCAGTACTTC
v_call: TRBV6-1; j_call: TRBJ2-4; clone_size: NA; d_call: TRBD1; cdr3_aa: CASSKDRALAIQYF; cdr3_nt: TGTGCCAGCAGTAAGGACAGGGCGCTGGCCATTCAGTACTTC
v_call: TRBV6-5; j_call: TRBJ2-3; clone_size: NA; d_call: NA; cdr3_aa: CASSPDLSTDTQYF; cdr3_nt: TGTGCCAGCAGTCCCGACCTCAGCACAGATACGCAGTATTTT
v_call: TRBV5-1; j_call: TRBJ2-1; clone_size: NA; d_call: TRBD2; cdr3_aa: CASSLAGVDWNEQFF; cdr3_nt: TGCGCCAGCAGCTTAGCGGGAGTAGACTGGAATGAGCAGTTCTTC
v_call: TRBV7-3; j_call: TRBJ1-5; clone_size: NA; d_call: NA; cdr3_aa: CASSFLKSGNQPQHF; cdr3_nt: TGTGCCAGCAGCTTTCTGAAGAGTGGAAATCAGCCCCAGCATTTT
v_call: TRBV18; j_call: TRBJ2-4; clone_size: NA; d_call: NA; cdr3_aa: CASSPTGALAKNIQYF; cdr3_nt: TGTGCCAGCTCACCAACGGGGGCTCTAGCCAAAAACATTCAGTACTTC
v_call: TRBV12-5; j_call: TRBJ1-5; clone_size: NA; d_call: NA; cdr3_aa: CASGLRGNSNQPQHF; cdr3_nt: TGTGCTAGTGGTTTGAGGGGTAATAGCAATCAGCCCCAGCATTTT
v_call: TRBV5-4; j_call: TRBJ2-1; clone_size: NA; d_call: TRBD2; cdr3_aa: CASSKTSGRGNEQFF; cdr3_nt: TGTGCCAGCAGCAAAACTAGCGGGAGGGGCAATGAGCAGTTCTTC
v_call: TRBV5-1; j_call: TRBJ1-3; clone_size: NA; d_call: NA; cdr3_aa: CASSLGGNSGNTIYF; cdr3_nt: TGCGCCAGCAGCTTGGGAGGGAACTCTGGAAACACCATATATTTT
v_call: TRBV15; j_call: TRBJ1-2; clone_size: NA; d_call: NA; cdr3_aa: CATSRDLDYGYTF; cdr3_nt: TGTGCCACCAGCAGAGATTTGGACTATGGCTACACCTTC
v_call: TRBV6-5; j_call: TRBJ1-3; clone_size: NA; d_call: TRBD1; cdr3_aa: CASSRQGKSGNTIYF; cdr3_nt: TGTGCCAGCAGTCGACAGGGGAAGTCTGGAAACACCATATATTTT
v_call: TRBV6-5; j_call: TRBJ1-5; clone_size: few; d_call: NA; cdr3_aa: CASGQNNQPQHF; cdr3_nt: TGTGCCAGCGGACAGAATAATCAGCCCCAGCATTTT
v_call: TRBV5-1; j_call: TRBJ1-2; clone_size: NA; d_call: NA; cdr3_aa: CASSLERQIYGYTF; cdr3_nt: TGCGCCAGCAGCTTGGAAAGACAGATCTATGGCTACACCTTC
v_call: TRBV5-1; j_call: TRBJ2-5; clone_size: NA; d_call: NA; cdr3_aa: CASSWQGVQETQYF; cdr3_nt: TGCGCCAGCAGCTGGCAAGGGGTCCAAGAGACCCAGTACTTC
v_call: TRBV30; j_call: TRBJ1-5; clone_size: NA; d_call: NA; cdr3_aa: CAWSVLGDQPQHF; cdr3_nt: TGTGCCTGGAGTGTACTTGGGGACCAGCCCCAGCATTTT
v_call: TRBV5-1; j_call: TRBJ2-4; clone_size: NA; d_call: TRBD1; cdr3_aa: CASSLRGTVTESKNIQYF; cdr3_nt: TGCGCCAGCAGCTTGAGGGGGACAGTGACGGAATCCAAAAACATTCAGTACTTC
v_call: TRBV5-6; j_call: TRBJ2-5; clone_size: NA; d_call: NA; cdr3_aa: CASSSDRQETQYF; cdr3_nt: TGTGCCAGCAGCTCGGACCGTCAAGAGACCCAGTACTTC
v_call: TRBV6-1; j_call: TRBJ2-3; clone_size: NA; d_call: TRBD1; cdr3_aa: CASSEALGTGPDTQYF; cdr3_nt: TGTGCCAGCAGTGAAGCGCTTGGGACAGGGCCAGATACGCAGTATTTT
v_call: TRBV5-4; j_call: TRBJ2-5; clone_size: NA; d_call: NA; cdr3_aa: CASSLGLGGEETQYF; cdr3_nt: TGTGCCAGCAGCTTAGGACTAGGGGGGGAAGAGACCCAGTACTTC
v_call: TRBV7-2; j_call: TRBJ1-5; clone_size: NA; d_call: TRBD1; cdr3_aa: CASSFRQGEFQPQHF; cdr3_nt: TGTGCCAGCAGCTTTCGACAGGGGGAGTTTCAGCCCCAGCATTTT